The 16 T cell receptor beta chains below all came from one sample that was sequenced in a study of regulatory T cells in long-lasting Graves disease. Time point specified: newly diagnosed GD, antithyroid drugs for less than 3 months. Scientists built the TCR library using RNA that was extracted from PBMCs. For TCR beta, libraries came from iRepertoire HTBI primers and Arm-PCR of CDR3 regions. TCRdb re-called the multiplex PCR reads with MiXCR, one entry per CDR3 protein. The profile covers 200,000 to 250,000 distinct CDR3 sequences, with over 20% appearing a single time and approximately 15% taken by the ten largest. The sequencing here drew on peripheral blood mononuclear cells (PBMCs), taken at new diagnosis, from a patient treated with antithyroid drugs. These receptors all come from a female donor with Graves disease.

Ten or more counts support this clonotype. The V and J genes are TRBV5-1 and TRBJ1-1, with D possibly TRBD1 on 6 matching bases. Trimming removed 2 bases from V and 3 bases from J, with 11 bases in between. The CDR3 is 14 residues long. Germline V CDR1 and CDR2: SGHRS, YFSETQ. CDR3 in amino acids: CASSFRAGDTEAFF. Here the CDR3 DNA reads TGCGCCAGCAGCTTTAGGGCAGGGGACACTGAAGCTTTCTTT.

At least ten counts were recorded for this clonotype. The V call is TRBV3-1, the J call TRBJ1-1, with 7 bases lining up with TRBD1. Unmatched junction bases numbered 7, after V lost 1 base and J lost 5 bases. The CDR3 loop spans 15 amino acids. Germline V gives CDR1 LGHDT, CDR2 YNNKEL (reference sequence). The CDR3 coding sequence is TGTGCCAGCAGCCAAGTACCGACAGGGATGACTGAAGCTTTCTTT. The encoded protein is CASSQVPTGMTEAFF.

The CDR3 DNA sequence: TGTGCCAGCAGCCCTAGACTAGCGGGAAATAAGACCCAGTACTTC. This codes for CASSPRLAGNKTQYF. The rearrangement joins TRBV6-1 to TRBJ2-5; 11 positions match TRBD2. This CDR3 comprises 15 residues. Germline V gene sequence: CDR1 MNHNS, CDR2 SASEGT. The junction had 9 bases not matched to a gene; V was cut back by 6 bases and J by 6 bases.

This clonotype was counted many times. In nucleotides, the CDR3 is TGTGCCAGCAGCCAAAAAAACACCGGGGAGCTGTTTTTT. As protein: CASSQKNTGELFF. The gene calls are TRBV7-3 and TRBJ2-2, with D unclear. V dropped 5 bases and J dropped 2 bases, with 6 bases sitting between them. Germline-derived CDR1 and CDR2 are SGHTA and FQGTGA. The CDR3 is 13 residues long.

V is TRBV9 and J is TRBJ2-1; D tentatively reads TRBD1 or TRBD2 (5 bases each). The germline V gene encodes CDR1 SGDLS and CDR2 YYNGEE. V was clipped by 0 bases and J by 4 bases, with 11 bases between them. The CDR3 runs to 15 residues. The DNA of the CDR3 is TGTGCCAGCAGCGTAGTCGGGGCTCTGTACAATGAGCAGTTCTTC. Amino acid sequence: CASSVVGALYNEQFF.

This clonotype appeared a few times. V and J are TRBV19 and TRBJ1-1; tentatively, D is TRBD1 (6 bases). The length of the CDR3 is 14 residues. Germline CDR1 is LNHDA and CDR2 is SQIVND (reference sequence). Trimming took 4 bases from V and 1 from J, leaving 10 bases between them. The CDR3 spells CASSRSDRNTEAFF. CDR3 bases: TGTGCCAGTAGTAGGTCGGACAGGAACACTGAAGCTTTCTTT.

This clonotype was seen at least ten times. The J gene is TRBJ2-1, the V gene TRBV9; D is uncertain. The CDR3 is made up of 15 amino acids. In germline, CDR1 is SGDLS, CDR2 YYNGEE. Trimming stripped 6 bases from V and 0 bases from J, with 13 bases between. The CDR3 is CASTPGRSSYNEQFF. CDR3 nucleotides: TGTGCCAGCACCCCGGGTCGGAGCTCCTACAATGAGCAGTTCTTC.

At least ten counts were recorded for this clonotype. CDR3 region: CSARSGLMNTEAFF. Here the CDR3 DNA reads TGCAGTGCTAGATCCGGACTCATGAACACTGAAGCTTTCTTT. This chain links TRBV20-1 with TRBJ1-1; D ambiguous. Looked up from germline, CDR1 is DFQATT and CDR2 is SNEGSKA (reference sequence). The CDR3 is made up of 14 amino acids. Between the trimmed V and J ends, which lost 2 bases and 0 bases, there was a span of 10 bases.

The sample holds many counts of this clonotype. The V call is TRBV30, the J call TRBJ2-2, with D tentatively TRBD1 (5 bases). V gave up 0 bases and J gave up 1 base, with 9 bases separating them. CDR1 is GTSNPN, CDR2 SVGIG, per germline (reference sequence). The CDR3 length is 15 residues. CDR3 residues: CAWSVWTKNTGELFF. CDR3 DNA sequence: TGTGCCTGGAGTGTATGGACAAAGAACACCGGGGAGCTGTTTTTT.

This clonotype was detected ten times or more. The V call is TRBV20-1, the J call TRBJ1-5; weak D call: TRBD1 (5 bases). V shed 6 bases and J shed 2 bases, with 17 bases lying between them. CDR1 is DFQATT, CDR2 SNEGSKA, per germline (reference sequence). The length of the CDR3 is 15 residues. For the CDR3, the DNA is TGCAGTGCCACCCCCGGGCAGGGCGGCAATCAGCCCCAGCATTTT. Translation: CSATPGQGGNQPQHF.

This clonotype was seen repeatedly, ten times or more. V usage is TRBV12-3 or TRBV12-4 and J usage is TRBJ2-3, with D possibly being TRBD1 or TRBD2 (5 bases each). This CDR3 comprises 15 residues. Trimming removed 6 bases from V and 0 bases from J, with 13 bases in between. The CDR3 DNA is TGTGCCAGCAGGACTTATGGGGGAAGCACAGATACGCAGTATTTT. Translating it yields CASRTYGGSTDTQYF.

Only a few counts were recorded for this clonotype. V and J are TRBV7-9 and TRBJ2-7; possibly TRBD1 for D (5 bases). Trimming took off 6 bases at V and 7 bases at J, with 25 bases between the two ends. This CDR3 comprises 16 residues. Germline assignment: CDR1 SEHNR and CDR2 FQNEAQ (reference sequence). CDR3 loop: CASRYFGIGRAGEQYF. DNA for the CDR3: TGTGCCAGCAGATATTTTGGTATCGGCAGGGCTGGGGAGCAGTACTTC. The full variable domain, in which reference TRBV7-9 and TRBJ2-7 provide the parts outside the CDR3, is DTGVSQNPRHKITKRGQNVTFRCDPISEHNRLYWYRQTLGQGPEFLTYFQNEAQLEKSRLLSDRFSAERPKGSFSTLEIQRTEQGDSAMYLCASRYFGIGRAGEQYFGPGTRLTVT.

This clonotype was seen many times. The rearrangement links TRBV7-9 to TRBJ2-4; tentative D call: TRBD1 (5 bases). Germline V gene sequence: CDR1 SEHNR, CDR2 FQNEAQ (reference sequence). V was clipped by 1 base and J by 3 bases, with 13 bases between them. This CDR3 region has 16 residues. The CDR3 nucleotides read TGTGCCAGCAGCTTAGGGCAGGGATGGGGCAAAAACATTCAGTACTTC. Protein product: CASSLGQGWGKNIQYF.

There are many counts of this clonotype. V and J are TRBV7-2 and TRBJ1-1; TRBD1 matches at 9 bases. V dropped 1 base and J dropped 3; count of bases not matched to a gene: 6. The CDR3 has 16 amino acids. CDR1 and CDR2 from the germline V gene are SGHTA and FQGNSA. CDR3 amino acids: CASSLGDRVFHTEAFF. The CDR3 nucleotides are TGTGCCAGCAGCTTAGGGGACAGGGTCTTTCACACTGAAGCTTTCTTT. The full variable domain, its missing parts supplied by reference TRBV7-2 and TRBJ1-1, is GAGVSQSPSNKVTEKGKDVELRCDPISGHTALYWYRQSLGQGLEFLIYFQGNSAPDKSGLPSDRFSAERTGGSVSTLTIQRTQQEDSAVYLCASSLGDRVFHTEAFFGQGTRLTVV.

The chain links TRBV12-3 or TRBV12-4 to TRBJ2-5, with TRBD1 matching 12 bases. V shed 9 bases, J shed 5 bases, and the junction held 10 bases outside the gene matches. The CDR3 extends over 15 amino acids. The CDR3 DNA reads TGTGCCAGAAGCTCCGGGACAGGGGGCGGTGAGACCCAGTACTTC. It yields the protein CARSSGTGGGETQYF.

This clonotype was recorded at least ten times. The genes are TRBV4-1 and TRBJ1-1; D is perhaps TRBD1 (5 bases). V lost 1 base, J lost 0 bases, and 12 bases lay in between. The V gene's germline CDR1 is MGHRA and CDR2 YSYEKL. The CDR3 extends over 16 amino acids. The CDR3 sequence is CASSQVIDSMNTEAFF. The CDR3 nucleotides read TGCGCCAGCAGCCAAGTAATCGACAGCATGAACACTGAAGCTTTCTTT.